The 6 T cell receptor beta chains presented below share a single source sample, sequenced in a study of cytotoxic CD8 clonotypes in ibrutinib-treated CLL. The repertoire was sequenced with immunoSEQ multiplex PCR; TCRdb's copy has only in-frame clones and lacks some. Among 140,000 to 150,000 clones, 75% to 80% were seen once, and the ten largest hold about 5%. This sample comprised PBMCs, obtained after 24 months of ibrutinib treatment. These TCRs come from a human donor with chronic lymphocytic leukemia.

This clone came up once. This chain links TRBV28 with TRBJ2-7; 8 positions agree with TRBD2. With 6 bases clipped from V and 10 bases from J, the junction kept 8 bases outside the gene matches. The germline CDR1 and CDR2 sequences are MDHEN and SYDVKM. The CDR3 has 12 amino acids. The CDR3 region has the DNA TGTGCCAGCAGATTCGGGGGGGCGGATCAGTACTTC. This gives the protein CASRFGGADQYF.

This clone has a single count. The chain carries TRBV28 and TRBJ2-7; D might be TRBD1 (6 bases). Germline assignment: CDR1 MDHEN and CDR2 SYDVKM. The CDR3 runs to 13 residues. V lost 8 bases and J 9 bases, leaving 20 bases between the germline ends. CDR3 bases: TGTGCCAGCGACTCCTCGGGGACAAAGGGGCAGTACTTC. Protein product: CASDSSGTKGQYF.

This clone was recorded once. The chain has TRBV6-6 and TRBJ1-3; TRBD1 might be the D (5 bases). Germline values: CDR1 MNHNY, CDR2 SVGAGI (reference sequence). The CDR3 contains 14 residues. The V end lost 2 bases, the J end lost 4 bases, and 9 bases lay between the germline ends. CDR3 coding DNA: TGTGCCAGCAGTTACGAGGCAGGGGGAAACACCATATATTTT. It specifies CASSYEAGGNTIYF.

The chain is built from TRBV9 and TRBJ2-7; perhaps TRBD1 as D (6 bases). CDR3 length: 13 residues. Germline V gene lookup returns CDR1 SGDLS and CDR2 YYNGEE. Trimming stripped 0 bases from V and 3 bases from J, with 7 bases between. DNA for the CDR3: TGTGCCAGCAGCGTAGTAGGGGGCTACGAGCAGTACTTC. Protein product: CASSVVGGYEQYF.

The V and J genes are TRBV7-8 and TRBJ1-6; TRBD1 matches at 11 bases. The CDR3 length is 15 residues. J was trimmed by 9 bases and V by 5 bases; bases with no gene match: 6. Per germline, CDR1 SGHVS and CDR2 FQNEAQ. For the CDR3, the DNA is TGTGCCAGCAGCCCCGGACAGGGGGCTTCTTCACCCCTCCACTTT. This gives the protein CASSPGQGASSPLHF.

A note on this clone: At one boundary the junction diverges from the germline segment, which might be a read error. The gene calls are TRBV7-2 and TRBJ2-3, with 7 bases aligning to TRBD1. There are 13 residues in the CDR3. Germline V gives CDR1 SGHTA, CDR2 FQGNSA. CDR3 DNA: TGTGCCAGCAGCTTACGGTACACGGACAGGTCCCATTTT. This translates into CASSLRYTDRSHF.